The 20 T cell receptor beta chains given below trace back to one sample, sequenced in a study of T cells in Graves' hyperthyroidism and ophthalmopathy (dated by TCRdb to about 2019). Library construction relied on multiplex PCR. The run used an Illumina HiSeq 2000. Amplification of TCR beta CDR3 regions was carried out from RNA transcripts. For the first round of RT-PCR on the TCR CDR3, the HTBI primer set was used together with the Qiagen OneStep RT-PCR kit. TCRdb trimmed the raw reads at Q25, called clones with MiXCR and kept productive beta chains. CDR3 protein duplicates are merged, each entry listing the most common genes and DNA. This sample gives about 700,000 distinct CDR3 sequences in total; 13% to 15% of them show up just once. The top ten hold roughly 10% of the sample. The sample comprised blood. These receptors were taken from a woman between 18 and 29 years old with Graves' hyperthyroidism.

This clonotype was seen repeatedly, ten times or more. The gene calls are TRBV30 and TRBJ1-4; D might be TRBD1 (6 bases). The CDR3 is made up of 14 amino acids. V lost 5 bases to trimming and J lost 5 bases, with 15 bases between them. Germline V gene lookup returns CDR1 GTSNPN and CDR2 SVGIG (reference sequence). The CDR3 sequence is CAWGPGGPNEKLFF. The CDR3 DNA follows: TGTGCCTGGGGGCCCGGGGGCCCGAATGAAAAACTGTTTTTT. The entire variable domain, with the rest obtained from reference TRBV30 and TRBJ1-4, is as follows: SQTIHQWPATLVQPVGSPLSLECTVEGTSNPNLYWYRQAAGRGLQLLFYSVGIGQISSEVPQNLSASRPQDRQFILSSKKLLLSDSGFYLCAWGPGGPNEKLFFGSGTQLSVL.

This clonotype occurred a few times. The J gene is TRBJ1-2, the V gene TRBV19, with a possible D match to TRBD1 (6 bases). Germline loops: CDR1 LNHDA, CDR2 SQIVND (reference sequence). V was cut by 1 base and J by 7 bases, with 13 bases left in between. The CDR3 is made up of 14 amino acids. Here the CDR3 DNA reads TGTGCCAGTAGTATAGGATCGGGGGGCCGTGGCTACACCTTC. It translates to CASSIGSGGRGYTF.

This clonotype was seen a few times. V is TRBV7-2 and J is TRBJ2-3, with D unresolved. CDR1 is SGHTA and CDR2 is FQGNSA in the germline V gene. The CDR3 is 14 residues long. Between the trimmed V and J ends, which lost 0 bases and 4 bases, there was a span of 8 bases. The DNA of the CDR3 is TGTGCCAGCAGCTTAGCTCCCGCCCCAGATACGCAGTATTTT. This gives the protein CASSLAPAPDTQYF.

This clonotype was detected ten times or more. The CDR3 sequence: CASSVYRGRVAAFF. The CDR3 DNA follows: TGTGCCAGCAGTGTATACAGGGGGCGGGTAGCTGCTTTCTTT. The chain recombines TRBV2 with TRBJ1-1; 9 nucleotides match TRBD1. The CDR3 is 14 residues long. Trimming at V came to 4 bases and at J to 11 bases, leaving 11 bases not matched to a gene. CDR1 SNHLY and CDR2 FYNNEI come from the germline V gene. The full variable domain, with the rest looked up from reference TRBV2 and TRBJ1-1, is EPEVTQTPSHQVTQMGQEVILRCVPISNHLYFYWYRQILGQKVEFLVSFYNNEISEKSEIFDDQFSVERPDGSNFTLKIRSTKLEDSAMYFCASSVYRGRVAAFFGQGTRLTVV.

This clonotype was observed at least ten times. This rearrangement joins TRBV6-2 or TRBV6-3 to TRBJ2-7; tentatively, D is TRBD1 (5 bases). The CDR3 has 14 amino acids. Per the germline V gene, CDR1 is MNHEY and CDR2 is SVGEGT. The V end lost 6 bases, the J end lost 4 bases, and 16 bases lay between the germline ends. CDR3 protein: CASRPDNIPYEQYF. DNA for the CDR3: TGTGCCAGCAGGCCGGACAATATCCCATACGAGCAGTACTTC.

The chain couples TRBV6-1 to TRBJ1-2; D perhaps matches TRBD1 (6 bases). Germline CDR1 and CDR2: MNHNS and SASEGT. V was cut by 7 bases and J by 4 bases, with 25 bases left in between. The CDR3 is 17 residues long. The CDR3 coding sequence is TGTGCCAGCAAAGGGGGGGGCACTACCGCTATGGGCTATGGCTACACCTTC. It yields the protein CASKGGGTTAMGYGYTF.

There are many counts of this clonotype. CDR3 amino acids: CASSHWVRDRKPYEQYF. The CDR3 DNA reads TGTGCCAGCAGTCACTGGGTTCGCGACAGGAAACCCTACGAGCAGTACTTC. J is TRBJ2-7 and V is TRBV12-3 or TRBV12-4, with a possible D match to TRBD1 (6 bases). The CDR3 is made up of 17 amino acids. V was trimmed by 5 bases and J by 2 bases, leaving 22 bases between them.

The chain links TRBV19 to TRBJ2-4; tentatively, D is TRBD1 (6 bases). Trimming took off 5 bases at V and 0 bases at J, with 17 bases between the two ends. Germline lookup yields CDR1 LNHDA and CDR2 SQIVND (reference sequence). CDR3 size: 17 residues. DNA of the CDR3: TGTGCCAGTAGTGTTTTATCAGGGGCCCCAGCCAAAAACATTCAGTACTTC. Its protein is CASSVLSGAPAKNIQYF. Together with reference TRBV19 and TRBJ2-4, the CDR3 gives the full variable domain: DGGITQSPKYLFRKEGQNVTLSCEQNLNHDAMYWYRQDPGQGLRLIYYSQIVNDFQKGDIAEGYSVSREKKESFPLTVTSAQKNPTAFYLCASSVLSGAPAKNIQYFGAGTRLSVL.

V is TRBV9 and J is TRBJ2-5; 14 bases are a match to TRBD2. CDR3 length: 18 amino acids. Germline loops: CDR1 SGDLS, CDR2 YYNGEE. The V gene end was trimmed by 4 bases and the J gene end by 2 bases; junction bases not matched to a gene: 10. The CDR3 DNA is TGTGCCAGCAGCTTCGGGACTAGCGGGAGTTCTCCACAAGAGACCCAGTACTTC. Its protein is CASSFGTSGSSPQETQYF.

Details on this clonotype: The junction differs from germline at one of its ends, possibly a read error. J is TRBJ2-1 and V is TRBV11-1, with 10 bases that match TRBD1. CDR1 and CDR2 from the germline V gene are SGHAT and FQDESV (reference sequence). This CDR3 region has 15 residues. The CDR3, as DNA: TGTGCCAGCAGCTTGACAGGGGGCGCCGGCAATGGGCAGTTCTTC. This gives the protein CASSLTGGAGNGQFF.

The chain recombines TRBV12-3 or TRBV12-4 with TRBJ1-1, with 8 nucleotides matching TRBD1. CDR3 length: 14 residues. V lost 6 bases and J lost 4; bases outside the gene matches: 7. For the CDR3, the DNA is TGTGCCAGCAGACTAGGACAGGGCAGCACTGAAGCTTTCTTT. This sequence encodes CASRLGQGSTEAFF.

The CDR3 protein is CASSSGDRVDNEQFF. CDR3 nucleotides: TGTGCCAGCAGCTCGGGGGACAGGGTCGACAATGAGCAGTTCTTC. The chain joins TRBV7-3 to TRBJ2-1; 9 nucleotides match TRBD1. V was pared by 4 bases and J by 5 bases, with 6 bases of the junction left unmatched. The CDR3 runs 15 residues. Germline V gene data show CDR1 as SGHTA and CDR2 as FQGTGA.

CDR3: CSARGRGEQYF. The DNA of the CDR3 is TGCAGTGCTAGAGGGAGGGGGGAGCAGTACTTC. The chain joins TRBV20-1 to TRBJ2-7; D may correspond to TRBD1 or TRBD2 (6 bases each). CDR1 and CDR2 from the germline V gene are DFQATT and SNEGSKA (reference sequence). CDR3 length: 11 residues. V shed 1 base and J shed 7 bases, with 8 bases lying between them.

This clonotype was observed a handful of times. The V gene is TRBV7-9, the J gene TRBJ2-3, with 10 bases fitting TRBD1. CDR3 length equals 16 residues. CDR1 is SEHNR, CDR2 FQNEAQ, per germline (reference sequence). V lost 5 bases and J lost 4; bases outside the gene matches: 9. The CDR3 is CASSPGQGDVADTQYF. For the CDR3, the DNA is TGTGCCAGCAGCCCCGGACAGGGGGATGTAGCAGATACGCAGTATTTT.

In this sample, this clonotype turned up a few times. CDR3 region: CASSVDADAPTYEQYF. CDR3 bases: TGTGCCAGCAGCGTAGACGCCGACGCCCCAACCTACGAGCAGTACTTC. The chain carries TRBV9 and TRBJ2-7; no reliable D call. Trimming took 0 bases from V and 2 from J, leaving 15 bases between them. This CDR3 is built from 16 residues. The V gene's germline CDR1 is SGDLS and CDR2 YYNGEE.

This clonotype occurred many times. This chain's CDR3 is CASSAVRIHWNTQYF. DNA of the CDR3: TGTGCCAGCAGCGCGGTGAGAATACATTGGAATACGCAGTATTTT. The chain couples TRBV3-1 to TRBJ2-3; D is uncertain. V lost 5 bases and J 7 bases, leaving 19 bases between the germline ends. CDR3 length: 15 residues. Germline V lookup: CDR1 LGHDT, CDR2 YNNKEL (reference sequence).

Here the CDR3 DNA reads TGTGCCAGCACCCCCATATGGGGGGATGCTGCCAAAAACATTCAGTACTTC. It translates to CASTPIWGDAAKNIQYF. The chain uses TRBV7-2 and TRBJ2-4, with D possibly being TRBD2 (6 bases). The ends were cut back, 7 bases at V and 1 base at J, with 20 bases in the middle. Germline lookup yields CDR1 SGHTA and CDR2 FQGNSA. CDR3 length: 17 residues.

The chain recombines TRBV4-2 with TRBJ2-1; no reliable D call. Trimming removed 2 bases from V and 6 bases from J, with 14 bases in between. The germline CDR1 and CDR2 sequences are LGHNA and YNFKEQ. This CDR3 has 15 residues. The CDR3 reads CASSQSVVVRNEQFF. In nucleotides, the CDR3 is TGTGCCAGCAGCCAATCTGTAGTCGTCCGCAATGAGCAGTTCTTC.

In its sample, this clonotype was seen many times. J is TRBJ2-6 and V is TRBV20-1, with D maybe TRBD2 (6 bases). The length of the CDR3 is 17 residues. The germline V and J ends were trimmed by 1 base and 0 bases, with 13 bases remaining between them. Germline-derived CDR1 and CDR2 are DFQATT and SNEGSKA (reference sequence). This CDR3 is CSARVRGGASGANVLTF. The CDR3, as DNA: TGCAGTGCTAGAGTACGAGGAGGGGCCTCTGGGGCCAACGTCCTGACTTTC.

A few counts support this clonotype. A much bigger clone sits one base away, suggesting this may be a read error. The chain is built from TRBV11-1 and TRBJ1-2; D is unclear. CDR3 length: 11 amino acids. From germline, CDR1 is SGHAT and CDR2 FQDESV (reference sequence). This CDR3 reads CTSSDRYGYTF. The CDR3 DNA reads TGTACCAGCAGCGACCGCTATGGCTACACCTTC.